This T cell receptor (beta chain) is from a study of blood T cell repertoires in COVID-19. Study details: The samples span acute and convalescent COVID-19 from the United States, Italy and Spain.

Those who participated ranged in age from roughly 18 to 100 years and resided in 20 to 25 US areas. Which cohort a participant joined came from the clinical history participants gave. All exposed participants met a person with COVID-19 within 2 weeks before entering the study. The J segment lost 3 bases and the V segment lost 6 bases, leaving 5 bases of the junction unmatched. Germline CDR1 reads SNHLY; CDR2 reads FYNNEI. CDR3 length: 15 amino acids. Profiling relied on immunoSEQ multiplex PCR, and the TCRdb table lists in-frame clones only, not all of them. The repertoire consists of 200,000 to 250,000 clones, with approximately 88% occurring once and the leading ten covering about 3.5%. This clone was seen repeatedly, ten times or more.

Material for sequencing was PBMCs or T cells enriched from blood (not recorded which). The sequence derives from a young woman who had been exposed to COVID-19. The chain links TRBV2 to TRBJ1-5, with TRBD1 identical over 10 bases. CDR3 coding DNA: TGTGCCAGCAGGGGGGACAGGGGCCTCAATCAGCCCCAGCATTTT. The encoded protein is CASRGDRGLNQPQHF.